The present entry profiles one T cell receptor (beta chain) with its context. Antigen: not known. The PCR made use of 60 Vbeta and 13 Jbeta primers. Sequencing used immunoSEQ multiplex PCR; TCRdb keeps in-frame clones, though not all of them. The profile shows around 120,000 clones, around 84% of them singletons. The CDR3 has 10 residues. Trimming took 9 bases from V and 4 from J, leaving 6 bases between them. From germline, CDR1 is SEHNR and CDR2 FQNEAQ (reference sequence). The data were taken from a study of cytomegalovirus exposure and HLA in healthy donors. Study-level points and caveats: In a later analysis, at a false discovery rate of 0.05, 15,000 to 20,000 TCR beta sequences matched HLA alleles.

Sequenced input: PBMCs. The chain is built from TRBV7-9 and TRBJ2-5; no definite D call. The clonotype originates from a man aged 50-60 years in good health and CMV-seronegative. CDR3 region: CASGGETQYF. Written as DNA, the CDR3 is TGTGCCAGTGGCGGAGAGACCCAGTACTTC. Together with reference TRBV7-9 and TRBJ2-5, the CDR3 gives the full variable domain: DTGVSQNPRHKITKRGQNVTFRCDPISEHNRLYWYRQTLGQGPEFLTYFQNEAQLEKSRLLSDRFSAERPKGSFSTLEIQRTEQGDSAMYLCASGGETQYFGPGTRLLVL.